The 6 T cell receptor beta chains in this list originate from one sample, sequenced in a study of cytomegalovirus exposure and HLA in healthy donors. The study ran its PCR with 60 Vbeta and 13 Jbeta primers. Profiling relied on immunoSEQ multiplex PCR, and the TCRdb table lists in-frame clones only, not all of them. This table holds 170,000 or so clones, roughly 78% found once. Sequencing used PBMCs. Every receptor here comes from a woman between 40 and 50 years old in good health and CMV-seronegative.

The genes are TRBV10-1 and TRBJ2-2; D possibly corresponds to TRBD1 (5 bases). Germline-derived CDR1 and CDR2 are WNHNN and SYGVQD (reference sequence). The CDR3 sequence is 14 residues long. V gave up 6 bases and J gave up 7 bases, with 15 bases separating them. The CDR3, as DNA: TGCGCCAGCAGAACAGGAGTAGAACGCGGGGAGCTGTTTTTT. It specifies CASRTGVERGELFF.

The rearrangement links TRBV5-1 to TRBJ1-1; 7 bases agree with TRBD1. V lost 0 bases and J lost 9; bases outside the gene matches: 5. The CDR3 spans 13 residues. Germline V gives CDR1 SGHRS, CDR2 YFSETQ. The CDR3, as DNA: TGCGCCAGCAGCTTGGAGGGGACAGAAAAAGCTTTCTTT. Its protein is CASSLEGTEKAFF.

The DNA of the CDR3 is TGTGCCAGCAGCCCGGCAGCTTCTAGCGGGGGGTACAATGAGCAGTTCTTC. This codes for CASSPAASSGGYNEQFF. The gene calls are TRBV9 and TRBJ2-1; 11 nucleotides align to TRBD2. This CDR3 has 17 residues. The V segment lost 4 bases and the J segment 4 bases; nucleotides outside the gene matches: 10. Germline CDR1 is SGDLS and CDR2 is YYNGEE.

The V gene is TRBV4-2, the J gene TRBJ1-3; 9 positions agree with TRBD1. CDR3 size: 17 residues. Germline V CDR1 and CDR2: LGHNA, YNFKEQ. V was pared by 0 bases and J by 7 bases, with 10 bases of the junction left unmatched. The CDR3 loop reads CASSQEGPGTGWNTIYF. Written as DNA, the CDR3 is TGTGCCAGCAGCCAAGAGGGGCCTGGGACAGGGTGGAACACCATATATTTT.

V and J are TRBV5-6 and TRBJ1-1; D perhaps matches TRBD1 (6 bases). This CDR3 contains 14 residues. From germline, CDR1 is SGHDT and CDR2 YYEEEE. Trimming removed 2 bases at V and 5 bases at J, with 13 bases between. The CDR3 DNA is TGTGCCAGCAGCTTTCTAAAGGGGGAAACTGAAGCTTTCTTT. This sequence encodes CASSFLKGETEAFF.

This clone was detected a few times. The chain carries TRBV7-3 and TRBJ2-2; tentative D call: TRBD1 (5 bases). The CDR3 covers 14 residues. In germline, CDR1 is SGHTA, CDR2 FQGTGA. V lost 4 bases and J lost 7, with 13 bases in between. CDR3 in amino acids: CASSSRQGSGELFF. CDR3 DNA: TGTGCCAGCAGCTCTCGGCAGGGTAGCGGGGAGCTGTTTTTT. Drawing the rest from reference TRBV7-3 and TRBJ2-2, the complete variable domain is GAGVSQTPSNKVTEKGKYVELRCDPISGHTALYWYRQSLGQGPEFLIYFQGTGAADDSGLPNDRFFAVRPEGSVSTLKIQRTERGDSAVYLCASSSRQGSGELFFGEGSRLTVL.